One sample yielded the 25 T cell receptor beta chains listed below, sequenced in a study of T-cell reconstitution after alpha-beta-depleted transplantation in children. Unique molecular identifiers were built into the TCRbeta library. TCRdb re-analysed the PCR reads in MiXCR, keeping a single row per CDR3 protein. The sample yields a few hundred thousand distinct CDR3 sequences, approximately 11% seen once. This sample comprised PBMCs from the stem cell graft donor, obtained from the stem cell graft. The receptor source for this set is a human donor who donated a stem cell graft to a child with acute myeloid leukemia.

There are a few counts of this clonotype. The chain uses TRBV7-9 and TRBJ1-4; 9 positions agree with TRBD1. The CDR3 has 16 amino acids. With V trimmed by 6 bases and J by 6 bases, 11 bases remained unmatched. Germline V gene data show CDR1 as SEHNR and CDR2 as FQNEAQ (reference sequence). CDR3 residues: CASSPLPGQGDEKLFF. For the CDR3, the DNA is TGTGCCAGCAGTCCGCTTCCGGGACAGGGAGATGAAAAACTGTTTTTT.

The CDR3 coding sequence is TGTGCCAGCAGCTTGGGGGCAGGGAGGACACGCTCCTACAATGAGCAGTTCTTC. The encoded protein is CASSLGAGRTRSYNEQFF. The chain employs TRBV5-6 and TRBJ2-1; tentatively, D is TRBD2 (6 bases). The CDR3 covers 18 residues. Germline V CDR1 and CDR2: SGHDT, YYEEEE. Trimming took 0 bases from V and 0 from J, leaving 16 bases between them.

V is TRBV11-2 and J is TRBJ1-2; the D is unclear. Germline CDR1 and CDR2: SGHAT and FQNNGV. Trimming stripped 8 bases from V and 4 bases from J, with 11 bases between. The CDR3 runs to 12 residues. The CDR3 is CASSGPAYGYTF. CDR3 nucleotides: TGTGCCAGCTCCGGGCCAGCCTATGGCTACACCTTC.

The sample holds a few counts of this clonotype. The chain links TRBV29-1 to TRBJ2-2; TRBD2 might be the D (5 bases). CDR3 length equals 15 residues. Germline V CDR1 and CDR2: SQVTM, ANQGSEA. V lost 7 bases and J 7 bases, leaving 22 bases between the germline ends. The CDR3 loop reads CSAEGLGSFGGELFF. CDR3 bases: TGCAGCGCCGAGGGCCTTGGATCCTTCGGCGGGGAGCTGTTTTTT.

The rearrangement joins TRBV29-1 to TRBJ1-1; 8 bases match TRBD1. The germline gives CDR1 SQVTM, CDR2 ANQGSEA. V lost 4 bases, J lost 4 bases, and 8 bases stayed unmatched. CDR3 size: 14 residues. The CDR3 region has the DNA TGCAGCGTTGTGGCGTGGGGGACAGGCACTGAAGCTTTCTTT. This encodes CSVVAWGTGTEAFF.

This clonotype was counted at least ten times. The rearrangement joins TRBV4-2 to TRBJ2-7; D not resolved. CDR3 length: 13 residues. CDR1 and CDR2 from the germline V gene are LGHNA and YNFKEQ. V lost 0 bases to trimming and J lost 5 bases, with 8 bases between them. The CDR3 nucleotides read TGTGCCAGCAGCCAAGATATTTGGGACGAGCAGTACTTC. This encodes CASSQDIWDEQYF.

In its sample, this clonotype was seen a few times. The genes are TRBV9 and TRBJ1-4, with D maybe TRBD1 (5 bases). The CDR3 has 14 amino acids. V was trimmed by 1 base and J by 8 bases, leaving 12 bases between them. Germline values: CDR1 SGDLS, CDR2 YYNGEE. This chain's CDR3 is CASSVRGTPEKLFF. Written as DNA, the CDR3 is TGTGCCAGCAGCGTACGGGGGACGCCGGAAAAACTGTTTTTT.

This clonotype was seen more than once but under ten times. V and J are TRBV5-1 and TRBJ1-1; D may be TRBD1 (6 bases). Germline lookup yields CDR1 SGHRS and CDR2 YFSETQ. This CDR3 is built from 16 residues. V gave up 4 bases and J gave up 0 bases, with 16 bases separating them. This CDR3 reads CASSLVQGPMNTEAFF. The CDR3 DNA sequence: TGCGCCAGCAGCCTCGTACAGGGACCCATGAACACTGAAGCTTTCTTT.

The DNA for the CDR3 is TGTGCCAGCAGCCCGCGTTTAGGGGGGCCCCGCACAGATACGCAGTATTTT. Residues: CASSPRLGGPRTDTQYF. The rearrangement joins TRBV25-1 to TRBJ2-3; either TRBD1 or TRBD2 may supply D (6 bases each). Germline assignment: CDR1 MGHDK and CDR2 SYGVNS. This CDR3 region has 17 residues. V gave up 6 bases and J gave up 1 base, with 20 bases separating them.

The sample holds many counts of this clonotype. The chain combines TRBV20-1 with TRBJ2-5, with D unclear. Per germline, CDR1 DFQATT and CDR2 SNEGSKA (reference sequence). This CDR3 spans 11 amino acids. Trimming took 3 bases from V and 2 from J, leaving 4 bases between them. The chain's CDR3 is CSASGQETQYF. The CDR3 DNA reads TGCAGTGCTAGCGGGCAAGAGACCCAGTACTTC.

This clonotype was seen only a few times. This sequence joins TRBV2 and TRBJ1-2, with D possibly being TRBD1 (5 bases). The germline V gene has CDR1 SNHLY and CDR2 FYNNEI. V gave up 0 bases and J gave up 9 bases, with 14 bases separating them. CDR3 length equals 14 residues. The CDR3 DNA reads as TGTGCCAGCAGTGAAGCGCAAGGGCAGGGAAGCTACACCTTC. It yields the protein CASSEAQGQGSYTF.

The chain combines TRBV27 with TRBJ2-5; no definite D call. The CDR3 consists of 15 residues. The V and J ends lost 8 bases and 2 bases respectively, with 18 bases between them. Looked up from germline, CDR1 is MNHEY and CDR2 is SMNVEV (reference sequence). Written as DNA, the CDR3 is TGTGCCAGCGGAACTCGCTTCGCCGTACAAGAGACCCAGTACTTC. Its protein product is CASGTRFAVQETQYF.

The gene calls are TRBV20-1 and TRBJ2-3, with D perhaps being TRBD1 or TRBD2 (5 bases each). Germline V lookup: CDR1 DFQATT, CDR2 SNEGSKA (reference sequence). Deletions cut 5 bases from V and 5 bases from J, with 17 bases between. The CDR3 contains 14 residues. CDR3 coding DNA: TGCAGTGCTGGCCGGGACCCCTCAGGAGATACGCAGTATTTT. Protein: CSAGRDPSGDTQYF.

This sequence joins TRBV20-1 and TRBJ1-6; a possible D gene is TRBD1 (5 bases). Germline CDR1 DFQATT, CDR2 SNEGSKA (reference sequence). The CDR3 has 15 residues. The germline V and J ends were trimmed by 3 bases and 10 bases, with 19 bases remaining between them. CDR3 in amino acids: CSASPMQGAGSPLHF. DNA for the CDR3: TGCAGTGCTAGTCCGATGCAGGGTGCGGGGTCACCCCTCCACTTT.

This clonotype was counted ten times or more. The V and J genes are TRBV5-1 and TRBJ2-1, with 8 bases lining up with TRBD1. V was pared by 4 bases and J by 5 bases, with 5 bases of the junction left unmatched. The germline CDR1 and CDR2 sequences are SGHRS and YFSETQ. The CDR3 consists of 14 residues. In nucleotides, the CDR3 is TGCGCCAGCAGCACTCAGGGGGCCGACAATGAGCAGTTCTTC. It specifies CASSTQGADNEQFF.

This clonotype has at least ten counts. This chain links TRBV20-1 with TRBJ1-1, with unresolved D. This CDR3 comprises 17 residues. Germline V CDR1 and CDR2: DFQATT, SNEGSKA (reference sequence). The V gene lost 1 base and the J gene lost 1 base, with 19 bases spanning the gap. CDR3 DNA sequence: TGCAGTGCTAGAGCGGTCGGACGGTCACTGACGAACACTGAAGCTTTCTTT. It is translated as CSARAVGRSLTNTEAFF.

This clonotype was seen many times. The V gene is TRBV20-1, the J gene TRBJ1-2; D remains unclear. The CDR3 spans 11 residues. Germline V lookup: CDR1 DFQATT, CDR2 SNEGSKA (reference sequence). Trimming pared 7 bases from V and 0 bases from J, leaving 6 bases between. This chain's CDR3 is CSGTSNYGYTF. CDR3 bases: TGCAGTGGTACTTCTAACTATGGCTACACCTTC.

This clonotype was seen many times. The chain is built from TRBV27 and TRBJ2-4, with D tentatively TRBD1 (6 bases). There are 16 residues in the CDR3. The germline gives CDR1 MNHEY, CDR2 SMNVEV (reference sequence). Trimming cost V 6 bases and J 0 bases, with 15 bases left between them. The CDR3 DNA follows: TGTGCCAGCAGCCGTGGGGGACAAATAGCCAAAAACATTCAGTACTTC. Its protein is CASSRGGQIAKNIQYF.

This clonotype was seen more than once but under ten times. The chain links TRBV10-2 to TRBJ1-2; D uncertain. Trimming stripped 2 bases from V and 4 bases from J, with 8 bases between. This CDR3 spans 13 amino acids. CDR1 is WSHSY and CDR2 is SAAADI in the germline V gene. The CDR3 protein is CASSEGEFYGYTF. In DNA, the CDR3 is TGCGCCAGCAGTGAGGGCGAGTTCTATGGCTACACCTTC.

This clonotype was observed a few times. J is TRBJ1-1 and V is TRBV2, with TRBD1 matching 7 bases. CDR1 SNHLY and CDR2 FYNNEI come from the germline V gene. The CDR3 runs to 15 residues. V shed 4 bases and J 4 bases; nucleotides not matched to a gene: 9. Here the CDR3 reads CASSAFLTGSTEAFF. The CDR3 DNA reads TGTGCCAGCAGTGCCTTTTTGACAGGGAGCACTGAAGCTTTCTTT.

The table lists this clonotype with many counts. This chain joins TRBV12-3 or TRBV12-4 and TRBJ2-3; a weak D match, TRBD1 (6 bases). V lost 6 bases and J lost 4, with 14 bases in between. The CDR3 totals 14 residues. The CDR3 DNA reads TGTGCCAGCAGCCTGCAGGGGCCGCCAGATACGCAGTATTTT. It codes for CASSLQGPPDTQYF.

The sample holds a few counts of this clonotype. The chain joins TRBV12-5 to TRBJ2-1; D assignment may be TRBD1 or TRBD2 (5 bases each). Trimming removed 2 bases at V and 2 bases at J, with 13 bases between. The germline gives CDR1 LGHNT, CDR2 FRNRAP. The CDR3 is made up of 16 amino acids. DNA for the CDR3: TGTGCTAGTGGTTTGTTAACCGGGACCACCTACAATGAGCAGTTCTTC. Its translation is CASGLLTGTTYNEQFF.

CDR3 sequence (DNA): TGTGCCAGCAGCCAATTCGGCGGGACAGGGCGCGAAAAACTGTTTTTT. This gives the protein CASSQFGGTGREKLFF. The chain links TRBV16 to TRBJ1-4, with 9 bases lining up with TRBD1. Germline values: CDR1 KGHSY, CDR2 FQNENV. This CDR3 spans 16 amino acids. The J segment lost 8 bases and the V segment lost 1 base, leaving 8 bases of the junction unmatched.

The V call is TRBV30, the J call TRBJ2-5; weak D call: TRBD2 (5 bases). There are 13 residues in the CDR3. V shed 0 bases and J shed 3 bases, with 8 bases lying between them. Germline V CDR1 and CDR2: GTSNPN, SVGIG (reference sequence). In DNA form, the CDR3 reads TGTGCCTGGAGTGTTGCCGGGGAAGAGACCCAGTACTTC. This encodes CAWSVAGEETQYF.

This clonotype was seen more than once but under ten times. V usage is TRBV4-2 and J usage is TRBJ2-2, with TRBD1 matching over 9 bases. Trimming removed 1 base from V and 2 bases from J; junction bases left unmatched: 11. Looked up from germline, CDR1 is LGHNA and CDR2 is YNFKEQ. This CDR3 spans 19 amino acids. CDR3 bases: TGTGCCAGCAGCCAAGCGCCATTGGGACAGGGTTTCAACACCGGGGAGCTGTTTTTT. Translated: CASSQAPLGQGFNTGELFF.